The next 23 T cell receptor beta chains were all read from a single sample in a study of blood T cell repertoires in COVID-19. Produced via immunoSEQ multiplex PCR; TCRdb's table is partial and in-frame only. Of under 200,000 clones listed, around 80% are singletons. Sequencing input: PBMCs or T cells enriched from blood (not recorded which). These TCRs come from a man aged 45-65 years who had recovered from COVID-19.

The CDR3 region has the DNA TGTGCCACCAGTGATTTCTGGGCTAGCGGGGGCACAGATACGCAGTATTTT. This translates into CATSDFWASGGTDTQYF. V usage is TRBV24-1 and J usage is TRBJ2-3; TRBD2 matches at 9 bases. The J segment lost 1 base and the V segment lost 1 base, leaving 5 bases of the junction unmatched. The length of the CDR3 is 17 residues. In germline, CDR1 is KGHDR, CDR2 SFDVKD.

The V gene is TRBV4-3, the J gene TRBJ1-2; the D is unclear. This CDR3 contains 14 residues. V lost 0 bases to trimming and J lost 5 bases, with 10 bases between them. Germline V gives CDR1 LGHNA, CDR2 YSLEER. For the CDR3, the DNA is TGCGCCAGCAGCCAAGAGGAGACGGCTTATGGCTACACCTTC. Its translation: CASSQEETAYGYTF.

The V and J genes are TRBV25-1 and TRBJ1-6; D possibly corresponds to TRBD1 (5 bases). Looked up from germline, CDR1 is MGHDK and CDR2 is SYGVNS. The CDR3 runs to 15 residues. The V end was cut by 1 base, the J end by 9 bases, with 13 bases between. The CDR3 loop is CASSEFTERGSPLHF. For the CDR3, the DNA is TGTGCCAGCAGTGAATTCACGGAAAGGGGTTCACCCCTCCACTTT.

The V call is TRBV9, the J call TRBJ2-2; 11 bases are shared with TRBD2. Germline CDR1 reads SGDLS; CDR2 reads YYNGEE. This CDR3 region has 18 residues. V lost 4 bases to trimming and J lost 0 bases; unmatched junction nucleotides: 8. CDR3 in DNA: TGTGCCAGCAGCCCGGTAATGGGACTAGCGGCGAACACCGGGGAGCTGTTTTTT. It is translated as CASSPVMGLAANTGELFF.

The chain has TRBV18 and TRBJ2-7; 7 bases are shared with TRBD1. Trimming took 1 base from V and 1 from J; bases not matched to a gene: 1. The CDR3 contains 14 residues. The germline CDR1 and CDR2 sequences are KGHSH and LQKENI. CDR3 sequence reads: CASSPQQGSYEQYF. The CDR3 DNA reads TGTGCCAGCTCACCACAACAGGGGTCCTACGAGCAGTACTTC. Full variable domain (missing parts from reference TRBV18 and TRBJ2-7): NAGVMQNPRHLVRRRGQEARLRCSPMKGHSHVYWYRQLPEEGLKFMVYLQKENIIDESGMPKERFSAEFPKEGPSILRIQQVVRGDSAAYFCASSPQQGSYEQYFGPGTRLTVT.

The chain carries TRBV2 and TRBJ1-5; 12 bases fit TRBD1. This CDR3 spans 14 amino acids. CDR1 SNHLY and CDR2 FYNNEI come from the germline V gene. Germline trimming cut 6 bases from V and 6 bases from J; bases unmatched to any gene: 3. The CDR3 spells CASRGQGAGQPQHF. Written as DNA, the CDR3 is TGTGCCAGCAGGGGACAGGGGGCAGGTCAGCCCCAGCATTTT.

The rearrangement joins TRBV4-1 to TRBJ2-1; 14 bases agree with TRBD2. CDR1 is MGHRA and CDR2 is YSYEKL in the germline V gene. The CDR3 spans 16 residues. With V trimmed by 1 base and J by 10 bases, 6 bases remained unmatched. The CDR3 spells CASSQGLAGGPPEQFF. CDR3 nucleotides: TGCGCCAGCAGCCAAGGACTAGCGGGGGGGCCCCCCGAGCAGTTCTTC.

As DNA, the CDR3 is TGTGCCAGCAGACAGAGAAACAATGAGCAGTTCTTC. This codes for CASRQRNNEQFF. This rearrangement joins TRBV7-3 to TRBJ2-1; D is unresolved. The germline V gene encodes CDR1 SGHTA and CDR2 FQGTGA. This CDR3 is 12 amino acids long. Trimming left V 6 bases short and J 5 bases short, with 8 bases between.

This clone appeared a few times. This chain joins TRBV4-2 and TRBJ1-1; 9 bases are a match to TRBD1. The CDR3 extends over 16 amino acids. Trimming at V came to 4 bases and at J to 1 base, leaving 7 bases not matched to a gene. Germline CDR1 and CDR2: LGHNA and YNFKEQ. CDR3 in amino acids: CASSPSGQGRNTEAFF. The CDR3 nucleotides are TGTGCCAGCAGCCCATCGGGACAGGGCAGGAACACTGAAGCTTTCTTT.

The chain couples TRBV5-6 to TRBJ1-5; no reliable D call. This CDR3 has 15 residues. Deletions cut 1 base from V and 6 bases from J, with 14 bases between. Germline CDR1 and CDR2: SGHDT and YYEEEE. The CDR3 DNA follows: TGTGCCAGCAGCTTGACGGGGTACGAGGGTCAGCCCCAGCATTTT. Protein: CASSLTGYEGQPQHF.

This rearrangement joins TRBV28 to TRBJ1-5; TRBD1 agrees at 8 bases. The CDR3 length is 15 residues. Germline V gene data show CDR1 as MDHEN and CDR2 as SYDVKM. Trimming cost V 2 bases and J 3 bases; bases outside gene matches: 3. The CDR3 sequence is CASSLGDRFNQPQHF. CDR3 bases: TGTGCCAGCAGTTTAGGGGACAGGTTCAATCAGCCCCAGCATTTT.

The rearrangement links TRBV11-2 to TRBJ1-1; tentative D call: TRBD1 (6 bases). Trimming removed 3 bases from V and 2 bases from J, with 10 bases in between. The CDR3 has 14 amino acids. Germline CDR1 and CDR2: SGHAT and FQNNGV. CDR3 sequence: CASSFQGQNTEAFF. The CDR3 DNA sequence: TGTGCCAGCAGCTTTCAGGGGCAAAACACTGAAGCTTTCTTT.

The rearrangement links TRBV18 to TRBJ2-5, with 12 bases identical to TRBD2. V lost 6 bases and J lost 2; bases outside the gene matches: 4. The CDR3 is 15 residues long. CDR1 and CDR2 (germline): KGHSH, LQKENI. The CDR3 sequence: CASSATSGGQETQYF. The CDR3 nucleotides are TGTGCCAGCTCCGCTACTAGCGGGGGGCAAGAGACCCAGTACTTC.

The V gene is TRBV19, the J gene TRBJ1-2; D call uncertain. V lost 3 bases and J 4 bases, leaving 12 bases between the germline ends. CDR1 and CDR2 from the germline V gene are LNHDA and SQIVND (reference sequence). The CDR3 covers 14 residues. The CDR3 DNA sequence: TGTGCCAGTAGTATCGGCCCGGAGGGCTATGGCTACACCTTC. As protein: CASSIGPEGYGYTF.

The chain combines TRBV5-1 with TRBJ2-4; the D gene is possibly TRBD1 (7 bases). The V end was cut by 4 bases, the J end by 9 bases, with 23 bases between. This CDR3 region has 16 residues. CDR1 and CDR2 (germline): SGHRS, YFSETQ. Here the CDR3 reads CASSLDSDRKEGIQYF. The DNA for the CDR3 is TGCGCCAGCAGCCTCGATTCGGACAGGAAGGAGGGCATTCAGTACTTC.

This clone was picked up a small number of times. Additional DNA sequences in this sample encode the identical CDR3. The V and J genes are TRBV5-6 and TRBJ2-1, with D possibly being TRBD1 (5 bases). V shed 4 bases and J shed 3 bases, with 17 bases lying between them. CDR1 and CDR2 from the germline V gene are SGHDT and YYEEEE. The CDR3 extends over 16 amino acids. The CDR3 coding sequence is TGTGCCAGCAGCCTTGGAGACAGTTCTTTCTACAATGAGCAGTTCTTC. This translates into CASSLGDSSFYNEQFF.

The table lists this clone with a few counts. This sequence joins TRBV5-6 and TRBJ2-3; 14 bases align to TRBD2. V lost 3 bases to trimming and J lost 6 bases; unmatched junction nucleotides: 6. Germline V CDR1 and CDR2: SGHDT, YYEEEE. This CDR3 is built from 16 residues. CDR3 protein: CASSWTSGGPRDTQYF. The CDR3 bases are TGTGCCAGCAGCTGGACTAGCGGGGGGCCCCGGGATACGCAGTATTTT.

The chain is built from TRBV5-6 and TRBJ1-2; D might be TRBD1 (6 bases). The CDR3 loop spans 13 amino acids. Germline values: CDR1 SGHDT, CDR2 YYEEEE. V dropped 3 bases and J dropped 4 bases, with 10 bases sitting between them. The CDR3 DNA reads TGTGCCAGCAGCTCTGGACAGTTCTATGGCTACACCTTC. Its protein is CASSSGQFYGYTF.

This chain joins TRBV6-5 and TRBJ2-7, with TRBD1 matching over 7 bases. Germline loops: CDR1 MNHEY, CDR2 SVGAGI. The CDR3 extends over 14 amino acids. Losses at the gene ends were 7 bases for V and 6 bases for J; bases not matched to a gene: 12. The CDR3 loop reads CASIRDSLAGEQYF. For the CDR3, the DNA is TGTGCCAGCATACGGGACAGTCTCGCGGGCGAGCAGTACTTC.

The J gene is TRBJ2-2, the V gene TRBV18; 12 nucleotides align to TRBD2. The CDR3 totals 17 residues. Unmatched junction bases numbered 7, after V lost 6 bases and J lost 2 bases. The germline CDR1 and CDR2 sequences are KGHSH and LQKENI. In nucleotides, the CDR3 is TGTGCCAGCTCCCCCGGACTAGCGGGGCAAAACACCGGGGAGCTGTTTTTT. This codes for CASSPGLAGQNTGELFF.

The gene calls are TRBV28 and TRBJ1-1; 10 nucleotides agree with TRBD1. The germline CDR1 and CDR2 sequences are MDHEN and SYDVKM. The V and J ends lost 4 bases and 7 bases, in that order; junction bases with no gene match: 9. The CDR3 is 15 amino acids. CDR3 protein: CASSSPGQGRVEAFF. The CDR3 nucleotides read TGTGCCAGCAGTTCACCGGGACAGGGGAGGGTTGAAGCTTTCTTT.

This chain connects TRBV10-3 to TRBJ2-3; perhaps TRBD2 as D (6 bases). The germline V gene encodes CDR1 ENHRY and CDR2 SYGVKD. The CDR3 runs 13 residues. The germline V and J ends were trimmed by 7 bases and 0 bases, with 8 bases remaining between them. CDR3 sequence (DNA): TGTGCCATCACGGGGGTCAGCACAGATACGCAGTATTTT. It specifies CAITGVSTDTQYF.

The chain employs TRBV3-1 (or the pseudogene TRBV3-2) and TRBJ2-7; tentative D call: TRBD1 (6 bases). V was pared by 4 bases and J by 11 bases, with 12 bases between. Germline-derived CDR1 and CDR2 are LGHDT and YNNKEL (reference sequence). There are 11 residues in the CDR3. The CDR3 sequence: CASSRGQWKYF. The CDR3 nucleotides read TGTGCCAGCAGCCGTGGACAGTGGAAGTACTTC.